This TCR beta chain is from a study of read filtering for tumor transcriptome and immune sequencing (dated by TCRdb to the early 2020s). Regarding the study in general: The cohort consisted of 17 to 20 male and roughly 13 female patients, with a mean age of roughly 66 years and an age range of roughly 47 to 85. One main goal was a read-filtering strategy for immune repertoire data, in particular deciding whether clonotypes backed by only one read should be removed. After DNase treatment, whole-transcriptome libraries were prepared with the TruSeq RNA Access Library Prep Kit. Using the same bone marrow samples, the study ran both targeted immune repertoire sequencing and bulk whole-transcriptome sequencing and then compared the TCR repertoires from each method. Per sample, about 3.5 to 11 million TCR-region mapped reads were obtained with IR-seq, compared with only about 80 to 1,300 with RNA-seq. By revised international staging, 8 patients were R-ISS I, about 16 were R-ISS II and 7 were R-ISS III. What the study reported, not specific to this receptor: Compared with RNA-seq, IR-seq captured clonotypes at much greater depth and more reliably, and a smaller IR-seq throughput was enough to identify most of the shared clonotypes. The correlation between IR-seq and RNA-seq shared clonotype proportions rose when single-read clonotypes were removed. Rather than purified T cells, the sorted CD138-negative fraction was a mixed bone marrow immune population. Single-read clonotypes made up around 82% of clonotypes but only approximately 3.2% of total reads in IR-seq, compared with around 70% of clonotypes and 40% to 55% of reads in RNA-seq.

From its cysteine to its phenylalanine, the CDR3 spans 17 amino acids. Only the CDR3 part of the read is kept: 51 bases, read in frame from the first base. According to the germline V gene, CDR1 reads SGHTA and CDR2 reads FQGNSA. V loses 1 base at its end and J loses 5 bases; junction bases beyond the gene matches: 9. TCR libraries were constructed from approximately 390 ng RNA using the Immunoverse kit, and molecular barcoded adaptors covering alpha/delta and beta/gamma chains were employed. TCR library preparation used the same RNA that was used for transcriptome sequencing. TCR libraries were sequenced on an Illumina HiSeq 4000 with 2 x 150 cycles. The study's own analysis went as follows. Using MiXCR, which included quality filtering and error correction, TCR reads were aligned to human V, D, J and C references and then assembled into CDR3 clonotypes. Clonotype counts and gene usage diversity were analyzed with the tcR package in R. For inspection of raw mapping reads, RNA-seq reads were mapped by STAR aligner version 2.5.3a onto GRCh37 of the human genome. IR-seq fastq files were randomly downsampled with Seqtk 1.3 to test the effect of sequencing depth on detected clonotypes. TCRdb cleaned the public reads at Q25 with fastp, built clones with MiXCR and kept in-frame beta chains. All rows with the same CDR3 protein become a single entry with the most common DNA and genes. TCRdb's processing, not the authors', yielded these V and J calls. The sample records roughly 18,000 distinct CDR3 sequences, less than 25% of which are singletons. In total, the top ten clones hold nearly 25% of the sample.

Bone marrow was sampled from every patient at the time of active disease. Isolation of bone marrow mononuclear cells was performed by Ficoll-Hypaque density gradient centrifugation. CD138-negative cells were obtained by negative selection after labeling with CD138 magnetic microbeads on a MACS separator, removing myeloma plasma cells. Flow cytometry on an Attune NxT with CD138 antibodies was used to check the purity of the isolated cells. Total RNA was extracted using TRIzol reagent and was quantified on a NanoDrop spectrophotometer. Paired RNA-seq and IR-seq were performed on each patient's CD138-negative bone marrow sample. This clonotype has at least ten counts. Its antigen is currently not known. The record has no base qualities; no much larger clone is one base away.

The receptor was derived from a donor over 35 with multiple myeloma. Sample: a population of CD138-negative cells sorted from bone marrow. Per the publication, the cell subset or site label means: bone marrow mononuclear cells depleted of CD138+ plasma/myeloma cells by negative magnetic selection. This chain joins TRBV7-2 to TRBJ2-1; 9 middle bases align to TRBD2. The CDR3 is CASSLVTGTSWNNEQFF. The sequenced DNA: TGTGCCAGCAGCTTAGTAACCGGGACTAGCTGGAACAATGAGCAGTTCTTC.